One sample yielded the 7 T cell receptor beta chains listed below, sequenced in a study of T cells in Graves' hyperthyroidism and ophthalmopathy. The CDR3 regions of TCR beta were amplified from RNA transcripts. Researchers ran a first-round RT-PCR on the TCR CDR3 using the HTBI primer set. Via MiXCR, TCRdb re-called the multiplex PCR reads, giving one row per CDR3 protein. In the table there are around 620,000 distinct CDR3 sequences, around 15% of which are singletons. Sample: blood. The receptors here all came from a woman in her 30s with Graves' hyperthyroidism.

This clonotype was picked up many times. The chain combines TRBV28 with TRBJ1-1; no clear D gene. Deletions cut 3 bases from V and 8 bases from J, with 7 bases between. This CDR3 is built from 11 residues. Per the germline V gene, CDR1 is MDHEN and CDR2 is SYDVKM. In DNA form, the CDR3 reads TGTGCCAGCAGTTTGCAAAGGGAAGCTTTCTTT. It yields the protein CASSLQREAFF.

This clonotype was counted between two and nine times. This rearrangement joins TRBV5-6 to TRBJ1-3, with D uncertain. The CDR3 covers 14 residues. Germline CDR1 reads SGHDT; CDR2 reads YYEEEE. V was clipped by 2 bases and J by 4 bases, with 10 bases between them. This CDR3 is CASSFGVPGNTIYF. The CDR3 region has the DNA TGTGCCAGCAGCTTCGGGGTCCCCGGAAACACCATATATTTT. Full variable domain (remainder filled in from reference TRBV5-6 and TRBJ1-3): DAGVTQSPTHLIKTRGQQVTLRCSPKSGHDTVSWYQQALGQGPQFIFQYYEEEERQRGNFPDRFSGHQFPNYSSELNVNALLLGDSALYLCASSFGVPGNTIYFGEGSWLTVV.

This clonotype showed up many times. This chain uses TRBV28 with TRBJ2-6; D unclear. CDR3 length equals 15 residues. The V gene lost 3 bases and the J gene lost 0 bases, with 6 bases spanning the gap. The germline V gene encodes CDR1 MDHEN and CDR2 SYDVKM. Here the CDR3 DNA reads TGTGCCAGCAGTTTTAGCCTCTCTGGGGCCAACGTCCTGACTTTC. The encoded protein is CASSFSLSGANVLTF.

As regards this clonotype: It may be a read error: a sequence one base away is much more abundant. The CDR3 DNA reads TGTGCCAGCAGCCCCACTATCGGACTGGTGGCCGGCGAGCAGTACTTC. Its protein product is CASSPTIGLVAGEQYF. The chain is built from TRBV11-2 and TRBJ2-7; D is perhaps TRBD2 (5 bases). Germline V CDR1 and CDR2: SGHAT, FQNNGV. Trimming took 5 bases from V and 6 from J, leaving 23 bases between them. The CDR3 sequence is 16 residues long.

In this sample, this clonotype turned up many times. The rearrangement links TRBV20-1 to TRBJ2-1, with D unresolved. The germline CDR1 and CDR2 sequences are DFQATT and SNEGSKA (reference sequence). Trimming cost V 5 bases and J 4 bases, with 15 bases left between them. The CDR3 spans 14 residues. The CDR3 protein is CSAGPSTAYNEQFF. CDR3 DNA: TGCAGTGCTGGCCCCTCGACTGCGTACAATGAGCAGTTCTTC.

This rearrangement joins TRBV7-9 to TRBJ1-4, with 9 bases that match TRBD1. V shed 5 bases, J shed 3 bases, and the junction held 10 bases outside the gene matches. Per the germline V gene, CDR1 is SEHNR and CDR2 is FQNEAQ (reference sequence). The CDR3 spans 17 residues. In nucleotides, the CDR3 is TGTGCCAGCAGCCACGACAGGGGGTCTGGTTCTAATGAAAAACTGTTTTTT. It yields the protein CASSHDRGSGSNEKLFF.

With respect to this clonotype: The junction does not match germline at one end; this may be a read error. CDR3 region: CASSQDPGGSYGYTF. CDR3 DNA sequence: TGCGCCAGCAGCCAAGACCCAGGGGGAAGCTATGGCTACACCTTC. The J gene is TRBJ1-2, the V gene TRBV7-9; 7 bases agree with TRBD1. Germline CDR1 and CDR2: SEHNR and FQNEAQ (reference sequence). The CDR3 has 15 amino acids.